The clone carrying this T cell receptor (beta chain) occurred many times. Its antigen is currently unknown. CDR1 is SGHTA and CDR2 is FQGTGA in the germline V gene. The CDR3 contains 12 residues. V gave up 2 bases and J gave up 9 bases, with 8 bases separating them. These data originate in a study of response to subunit inactivated influenza vaccine. Study outcomes and limitations: A suggestion made by the authors is that each seasonal influenza vaccination recruits few new T cells.

Each CDR3 protein gets one entry after TCRdb re-called the RT-PCR reads with MiXCR. The sample consists of hundreds of thousands of distinct CDR3 sequences, around 13% of them appearing once. The sequencing used PBMCs from blood, collected approximately 15 days before vaccination. The V call is TRBV7-3, the J call TRBJ2-1; TRBD1 is a possible D gene (6 bases). The TCR comes from a man aged 45-60 years who received an inactivated influenza vaccine. The CDR3 spells CASSLQGSEQFF. The CDR3 bases are TGTGCCAGCAGCTTACAGGGGAGTGAGCAGTTCTTC.